A selection of T cell receptor beta chains follows, all from one sample in a study of T cell changes during pregnancy in multiple sclerosis. Here immunoSEQ multiplex PCR was the method, and the copy in TCRdb shows in-frame clones only, minus some. The data hold nearly 60,000 clones, with more than 80% observed a single time. The material was CD4+ T cells from peripheral blood mononuclear cells, obtained after pregnancy. These receptor sequences come from a female donor in good health, enrolled as a control in a pregnancy study. Both conserved end residues are part of each CDR3. The D gene is left open where the match is weak. Not every row has a clone size; where given, it reads once, few, many or a size class.

TRBJ1-1,TRBV11-3,13,-,-,CASSHRAHTEAFF,TGTGCCAGCAGTCACAGGGCCCACACTGAAGCTTTCTTT
TRBJ2-5,TRBV2,12,-,-,CASSVSGETQYF,TGTGCCAGCAGTGTGAGCGGGGAGACCCAGTACTTC
TRBJ2-2,TRBV7-9,19,TRBD2,-,CASSLPPTSGVSNTGELFF,TGTGCCAGCAGCTTACCCCCGACTAGCGGGGTTTCGAACACCGGGGAGCTGTTTTTT
TRBJ2-3,TRBV6-6,13,-,-,CASMVPGKDTQYF,TGTGCCAGCATGGTGCCGGGGAAAGATACGCAGTATTTT
TRBJ1-1,TRBV11-2,14,-,-,CASSGDSGNTEAFF,TGTGCCAGCAGCGGTGACTCGGGGAACACTGAAGCTTTCTTT
TRBJ2-7,TRBV19,14,TRBD1,-,CASRRDRVSYEQYF,TGTGCCAGTAGGAGGGACAGGGTATCCTACGAGCAGTACTTC
TRBJ1-5,TRBV2,13,-,-,CASVREQNQPQHF,TGTGCCAGCGTGAGGGAACAAAATCAGCCCCAGCATTTT
TRBJ1-2,TRBV19,15,-,-,CASSINWGRRGGYTF,TGTGCCAGTAGTATTAATTGGGGCAGGCGGGGCGGCTACACCTTC
TRBJ1-4,TRBV7-6,14,-,-,CASSPTISYEKLFF,TGTGCCAGCAGCCCAACCATTTCCTACGAAAAACTGTTTTTT
TRBJ1-1,TRBV11-2,16,TRBD1,once,CASSPRTGRRDTEAFF,TGTGCCAGCAGCCCACGGACAGGGCGGAGGGACACTGAAGCTTTCTTT
TRBJ2-3,TRBV6-5,14,TRBD1,-,CASTEPGQGASQYF,TGTGCCAGCACCGAACCGGGACAGGGGGCTTCGCAGTATTTT
TRBJ1-3,TRBV10-3,14,-,-,CATRETGSGNTIYF,TGTGCCACGCGAGAGACAGGCTCTGGAAACACCATATATTTT
TRBJ2-3,TRBV5-6,14,TRBD1,-,CASSWDRITDTQYF,TGTGCCAGCAGCTGGGACAGGATCACAGATACGCAGTATTTT
TRBJ1-5,TRBV10-3,14,-,once,CAISETPKNQPQHF,TGTGCCATCAGTGAGACTCCCAAAAATCAGCCCCAGCATTTT
TRBJ2-5,TRBV9,17,TRBD2,-,CASSPRQGGGAEETQYF,TGTGCCAGCAGCCCCCGACAGGGCGGGGGGGCAGAAGAGACCCAGTACTTC
TRBJ2-2,TRBV7-3,14,TRBD1,-,CASSPRDRSGELFF,TGTGCCAGCAGCCCACGGGACAGGAGCGGGGAGCTGTTTTTT
TRBJ2-7,TRBV5-4,16,-,-,CASSLVLGTLSYEQYF,TGTGCCAGCAGCTTGGTTTTAGGGACATTGTCGTACGAGCAGTACTTC
TRBJ1-5,TRBV14,17,TRBD1,-,CASSQTRDRGHCQPQHF,TGTGCCAGCAGCCAAACTCGGGACAGGGGGCACTGTCAGCCCCAGCATTTT
TRBJ2-1,TRBV4-2,16,TRBD2,-,CASSQLTSGGYNEQFF,TGTGCCAGCAGCCAGCTCACTAGCGGGGGTTACAATGAGCAGTTCTTC
TRBJ1-2,TRBV19,13,-,-,CASSIGEPWGYTF,TGTGCCAGTAGTATAGGGGAGCCCTGGGGCTACACCTTC
TRBJ1-1,TRBV27,17,TRBD1,-,CASSLFEGAIGNTEAFF,TGTGCCAGCAGTTTATTTGAGGGGGCGATTGGCAACACTGAAGCTTTCTTT
TRBJ1-2,TRBV9,15,TRBD1,-,CASSVMGQGAYGYTF,TGTGCCAGCAGCGTAATGGGGCAGGGGGCCTATGGCTACACCTTC
TRBJ2-6,TRBV7-9,16,-,-,CASSISQGSGANVLTF,TGTGCCAGCAGCATTTCCCAGGGTTCTGGGGCCAACGTCCTGACTTTC
TRBJ1-5,TRBV18,17,TRBD1,-,CASSRDRGLQSNQPQHF,TGTGCCAGCTCACGCGACAGGGGGCTTCAGAGCAATCAGCCCCAGCATTTT
TRBJ1-4,TRBV7-8,14,-,-,CASSLSLLNEKLFF,TGTGCCAGCAGCTTGAGTCTACTTAATGAAAAACTGTTTTTT
TRBJ1-1,TRBV7-6,14,-,-,CASSPRRGNTEAFF,TGTGCCAGCAGCCCCCGACGCGGGAACACTGAAGCTTTCTTT
TRBJ1-3,TRBV4-2,17,TRBD1,-,CASSQARGAGAGNTIYF,TGTGCCAGCAGCCAAGCCAGGGGGGCAGGTGCTGGAAACACCATATATTTT
TRBJ2-7,TRBV7-2,18,TRBD2,-,CASSPAPSSGESSYEQYF,TGTGCCAGCAGCCCCGCCCCCTCGAGCGGGGAGAGCTCCTACGAGCAGTACTTC
TRBJ2-5,TRBV7-6,14,-,-,CASSLRDRQETQYF,TGTGCCAGCAGCTTGAGAGACAGACAAGAGACCCAGTACTTC
TRBJ2-5,TRBV4-3,17,TRBD2,-,CASSQEKAGAGGETQYF,TGCGCCAGCAGCCAAGAAAAAGCGGGGGCGGGTGGGGAGACCCAGTACTTC
TRBJ2-3,TRBV11-2,14,-,-,CASSRSVGTDTQYF,TGTGCCAGCAGCCGTAGCGTAGGCACAGATACGCAGTATTTT
TRBJ2-7,TRBV5-8,15,TRBD2,once,CASSLESGGWYEQYF,TGTGCCAGCAGCTTGGAGAGCGGGGGGTGGTACGAGCAGTACTTC
TRBJ1-5,TRBV7-9,15,-,few,CASSPGRVSGQPQHF,TGTGCCAGCAGCCCGGGTAGAGTCTCCGGTCAGCCCCAGCATTTT
TRBJ1-2,TRBV4-3,15,TRBD1,-,CASSLLDRASGGYTF,TGCGCCAGCAGCCTTTTAGACAGGGCCTCTGGAGGCTACACCTTC
TRBJ2-1,TRBV12-1,14,-,-,CATPRGSSYNEQFF,TGTGCCACGCCAAGAGGGAGCTCCTACAATGAGCAGTTCTTC
TRBJ1-4,TRBV11-2,15,TRBD1,-,CASSPRTGDSEKLFF,TGTGCCAGCAGCCCCAGGACAGGGGATAGTGAAAAACTGTTTTTT
TRBJ1-6,TRBV6-5,13,-,-,CASRADRNSPLHF,TGTGCCAGCAGGGCCGACAGGAATTCACCCCTCCACTTT
TRBJ1-2,TRBV13,16,-,-,CASSRGGRRTNYGYTF,TGTGCCAGCAGCCGCGGAGGGAGGCGCACTAACTATGGCTACACCTTC
TRBJ2-1,TRBV19,15,-,-,CASNFNPGSLAEQFF,TGTGCCAGTAACTTCAATCCCGGAAGTCTAGCAGAGCAGTTCTTC
TRBJ1-1,TRBV6-1,14,-,-,CAAHLVRRVTEAFF,TGTGCCGCCCACTTGGTCAGGCGGGTCACTGAAGCTTTCTTT
TRBJ1-4,TRBV7-6,14,-,-,CASSFGRTNEKLFF,TGTGCCAGCAGCTTTGGCAGAACTAATGAAAAACTGTTTTTT